Each of the 24 T cell receptor beta chains below was sequenced from the same sample in a study of blood T cell repertoires in COVID-19. This table comes from immunoSEQ multiplex PCR, and its TCRdb copy is limited to in-frame clones, with some not included. The sample has some 97,000 clones, over 80% seen once. The sample consisted of peripheral blood. Every receptor here comes from a man aged 50-59 years with active or convalescent COVID-19.

The chain recombines TRBV25-1 with TRBJ1-3; TRBD1 is a possible D gene (6 bases). V was trimmed by 6 bases and J by 4 bases, leaving 16 bases between them. The CDR3 loop spans 15 amino acids. Germline V gene data show CDR1 as MGHDK and CDR2 as SYGVNS. The CDR3 bases are TGTGCCAGCAGCGACCCGACAGGTCCCGGAAACACCATATATTTT. The encoded protein is CASSDPTGPGNTIYF.

V usage is TRBV24-1 and J usage is TRBJ2-1, with TRBD2 matching over 7 bases. V lost 4 bases, J lost 5 bases, and 7 bases stayed unmatched. CDR1 KGHDR and CDR2 SFDVKD come from the germline V gene. This CDR3 has 15 residues. CDR3: CATSDRTSFNNEQFF. The CDR3 DNA reads as TGTGCCACCAGTGACCGGACTAGTTTCAACAATGAGCAGTTCTTC.

V is TRBV5-1 and J is TRBJ2-1; 15 nucleotides line up with TRBD2. Trimming at V came to 4 bases and at J to 1 base, leaving 12 bases not matched to a gene. The CDR3 sequence is 20 residues long. Germline V gives CDR1 SGHRS, CDR2 YFSETQ. As DNA, the CDR3 is TGCGCCAGCAGCGCAGACGGGACTAGCGGGAGGCTTCGATCCTACAATGAGCAGTTCTTC. This codes for CASSADGTSGRLRSYNEQFF.

Regarding this clone: The junction does not match germline at one end; this may be a read error. The chain recombines TRBV2 with TRBJ2-1; the D gene is possibly TRBD1 (6 bases). Germline CDR1 is SNHLY and CDR2 is FYNNEI. The CDR3 consists of 12 residues. CDR3 DNA: TGTGCCAGCAGCGAGGGGGTCAACCCCTTGATCTTC. Its protein product is CASSEGVNPLIF.

Of note for this clone: Compared with germline, one end of the junction differs, possibly owing to a read error. The chain links TRBV7-7 to TRBJ2-7, with D tentatively TRBD2 (5 bases). CDR3 size: 13 residues. Germline V gene sequence: CDR1 SSHAT, CDR2 FNYEAQ (reference sequence). The CDR3 loop is CASSSLGETEQYF. DNA of the CDR3: TGTGCTAGCAGCTCCCTGGGAGAAACCGAGCAGTACTTC.

V and J are TRBV24-1 and TRBJ2-7; 7 bases agree with TRBD2. V lost 2 bases to trimming and J lost 6 bases; unmatched junction nucleotides: 6. Germline values: CDR1 KGHDR, CDR2 SFDVKD. This CDR3 contains 14 residues. For the CDR3, the DNA is TGTGCCACCAGTGATTCTGGCGGGAGAAGCGAGCAGTACTTC. This translates into CATSDSGGRSEQYF.

V is TRBV6-4 and J is TRBJ1-4; TRBD1 agrees at 8 bases. The junction had 9 bases not matched to a gene; V was cut back by 5 bases and J by 7 bases. The CDR3 sequence is 15 residues long. Germline CDR1 and CDR2: MRHNA and SNTAGT. The CDR3 DNA follows: TGTGCCAGCAGTAAAAAAGGGACAGGTGGTGAAAAACTGTTTTTT. Translated: CASSKKGTGGEKLFF.

The chain has TRBV2 and TRBJ2-3, with 8 bases matching TRBD2. The germline V gene encodes CDR1 SNHLY and CDR2 FYNNEI. The length of the CDR3 is 13 residues. The trim removed 5 bases at V and 15 bases at J, leaving 13 bases unmatched. CDR3 in amino acids: CASSPFETSDSYF. CDR3 nucleotides: TGTGCCAGCAGTCCTTTCGAGACTAGCGACAGCTATTTT.

The chain joins TRBV6-5 to TRBJ2-3; 7 nucleotides agree with TRBD1. Germline CDR1 and CDR2: MNHEY and SVGAGI. This CDR3 has 14 amino acids. The V and J ends lost 0 bases and 6 bases, in that order; junction bases with no gene match: 3. Here the CDR3 reads CASSYSNRGDTQYF. The CDR3 nucleotides read TGTGCCAGCAGTTACTCCAACAGGGGCGATACGCAGTATTTT.

The sample holds one count of this clone. This chain uses TRBV3-1 (or the pseudogene TRBV3-2) with TRBJ1-4; D gene uncertain. V lost 1 base and J 0 bases, leaving 6 bases between the germline ends. The germline gives CDR1 LGHDT, CDR2 YNNKEL (reference sequence). The CDR3 loop spans 15 amino acids. CDR3 in DNA: TGTGCCAGCAGCCAAGGAGTTGCAACTAATGAAAAACTGTTTTTT. Translating it yields CASSQGVATNEKLFF.

V gene TRBV2 combines with J gene TRBJ2-7; 8 bases line up with TRBD1. Germline V gene data show CDR1 as SNHLY and CDR2 as FYNNEI. The J segment lost 3 bases and the V segment lost 6 bases, leaving 7 bases of the junction unmatched. CDR3 length equals 14 residues. This chain's CDR3 is CASRPGQGGYEQYF. The CDR3 bases are TGTGCCAGCAGGCCCGGACAGGGAGGCTACGAGCAGTACTTC.

The chain carries TRBV2 and TRBJ1-1, with D unclear. Trimming stripped 7 bases from V and 1 base from J, with 10 bases between. The CDR3 covers 13 residues. Germline assignment: CDR1 SNHLY and CDR2 FYNNEI. CDR3 bases: TGTGCCAGCATGAAAGAGGGGAACACTGAAGCTTTCTTT. Its protein product is CASMKEGNTEAFF.

This chain links TRBV24-1 with TRBJ2-5, with D maybe TRBD2 (6 bases). CDR1 KGHDR and CDR2 SFDVKD come from the germline V gene. The CDR3 runs 16 residues. The ends were cut back, 3 bases at V and 2 bases at J, with 15 bases in the middle. CDR3 protein: CATSDKIPGGQETQYF. The CDR3, as DNA: TGTGCCACCAGTGATAAAATACCCGGGGGTCAAGAGACCCAGTACTTC.

The genes are TRBV11-3 and TRBJ2-1; the match to TRBD2 covers 11 bases. The CDR3 has 15 residues. V lost 5 bases to trimming and J lost 3 bases; unmatched junction nucleotides: 3. Germline lookup yields CDR1 SGHNT and CDR2 YENEEA. The CDR3 nucleotides are TGTGCCAGCAGCAGGGGACTAGCGGACTACAATGAGCAGTTCTTC. It encodes CASSRGLADYNEQFF.

This chain links TRBV24-1 with TRBJ2-1; a weak D match, TRBD1 (5 bases). The CDR3 has 15 amino acids. V was trimmed by 4 bases and J by 0 bases, leaving 9 bases between them. Germline V CDR1 and CDR2: KGHDR, SFDVKD. The CDR3 DNA is TGTGCCACCAGTGAAGGGGATAGCTCCTACAATGAGCAGTTCTTC. Protein sequence: CATSEGDSSYNEQFF.

The count of this clone is one. This sequence joins TRBV7-8 and TRBJ2-5, with D possibly TRBD2 on 6 matching bases. Germline V gene data show CDR1 as SGHVS and CDR2 as FQNEAQ. This CDR3 is built from 17 residues. The V gene lost 1 base and the J gene lost 2 bases, with 17 bases spanning the gap. The CDR3 coding sequence is TGTGCCAGCAGCTTAGTAGGGCTAGTGGCGGGACAAGAGACCCAGTACTTC. Protein product: CASSLVGLVAGQETQYF.

The CDR3 coding sequence is TGTGCCAGCTCACTTCAGGGACTAGAAGAGACCCAGTACTTC. It translates to CASSLQGLEETQYF. The chain recombines TRBV18 with TRBJ2-5; 8 bases are shared with TRBD2. V shed 4 bases and J 3 bases; nucleotides not matched to a gene: 4. CDR1 and CDR2 (germline): KGHSH, LQKENI. CDR3 size: 14 residues. Full variable domain (outside the CDR3, taken from reference TRBV18 and TRBJ2-5): NAGVMQNPRHLVRRRGQEARLRCSPMKGHSHVYWYRQLPEEGLKFMVYLQKENIIDESGMPKERFSAEFPKEGPSILRIQQVVRGDSAAYFCASSLQGLEETQYFGPGTRLLVL.

The chain employs TRBV4-1 and TRBJ1-6; tentative D call: TRBD1 (5 bases). The V end was cut by 0 bases, the J end by 11 bases, with 17 bases between. CDR3 size: 16 residues. Germline loops: CDR1 MGHRA, CDR2 YSYEKL. The CDR3: CASSQDTGQGGTPLHF. The CDR3 nucleotides read TGCGCCAGCAGCCAAGATACGGGCCAGGGTGGGACACCCCTCCACTTT.

This sequence joins TRBV9 and TRBJ2-3; D may be TRBD2 (6 bases). The CDR3 length is 14 residues. Trimming took 4 bases from V and 0 from J, leaving 9 bases between them. CDR1 is SGDLS, CDR2 YYNGEE, per germline. In DNA form, the CDR3 reads TGTGCCAGCAGCCCAGGAGGGAGCACAGATACGCAGTATTTT. Its translation: CASSPGGSTDTQYF.

The chain has TRBV10-1 and TRBJ2-7, with 12 positions matching TRBD2. The CDR3 spans 19 residues. Germline lookup yields CDR1 WNHNN and CDR2 SYGVQD (reference sequence). After removal of 3 bases from V and 2 bases from J, the junction contained 14 bases not matched to a gene. The CDR3 DNA is TGCGCCAGCAGTGATGAGGCGAGACTAGCGGGAGATCCCCCCTACGAGCAGTACTTC. The encoded protein is CASSDEARLAGDPPYEQYF.

J is TRBJ2-7 and V is TRBV11-1; tentatively, D is TRBD1 (6 bases). Germline CDR1 and CDR2: SGHAT and FQDESV (reference sequence). V was trimmed by 3 bases and J by 5 bases, leaving 14 bases between them. The CDR3 has 14 amino acids. CDR3 loop: CASSFQGLSNEQYF. In nucleotides, the CDR3 is TGTGCCAGCAGCTTTCAGGGGTTGAGCAACGAGCAGTACTTC.

This clone was seen only once. The V call is TRBV2, the J call TRBJ2-7, with TRBD2 matching over 8 bases. This CDR3 comprises 14 residues. Losses at the gene ends were 7 bases for V and 0 bases for J; bases not matched to a gene: 5. Germline V gene data show CDR1 as SNHLY and CDR2 as FYNNEI. CDR3 in amino acids: CASNVGGASYEQYF. The CDR3 DNA is TGTGCCAGCAACGTCGGGGGGGCCTCCTACGAGCAGTACTTC.

The sample holds one count of this clone. The rearrangement links TRBV12-3 or TRBV12-4 to TRBJ2-7, with 7 bases that match TRBD2. The CDR3 has 12 amino acids. J was trimmed by 9 bases and V by 4 bases; bases with no gene match: 6. CDR3 in DNA: TGTGCCAGCAGTTCTCCCTCGGGGGGGCAGTACTTC. Its translation: CASSSPSGGQYF.

Comment on this clone: The junction departs from germline at one end; a sequencing error may be responsible. This chain links TRBV7-7 with TRBJ2-7, with 8 bases fitting TRBD2. Germline-derived CDR1 and CDR2 are SSHAT and FNYEAQ (reference sequence). The CDR3 is made up of 13 amino acids. The CDR3 nucleotides are TGTGCTAGCAGCCCCGGGGGGGCTGACGAGCAGTACTTC. Translation gives CASSPGGADEQYF.